This T cell receptor beta chain is drawn from a study of CXCR3-negative and CXCR3-positive naive CD8 T cells. cDNA libraries for TRB were generated by 5' RACE incorporating UMI labels. One entry per CDR3 protein, without DNA, is what TCRdb gives after re-calling the 5' RACE reads. This repertoire includes over 100,000 distinct CDR3 sequences. There are 15 residues in the CDR3. Germline lookup yields CDR1 SEHNR and CDR2 FQNEAQ (reference sequence). The sequence was obtained from a human donor in good health. Some clones in this sample may be carry-over from other donors' samples. Input material: naive CXCR3- CD8+ T cells from blood. Subset indicated: CD45RO-CCR7+CD27+CD95- naive CD8+ T cells lacking CXCR3 (TNR3-). The V and J genes are TRBV7-9 and TRBJ2-2; TCRdb's D gene call, TRBD1, goes unchecked for lack of DNA. This CDR3 reads CASSQGQVLTGELFF.